These 16 T cell receptor beta chains originate from one sample sequenced in a study of pediatric ulcerative colitis. Assay used: immunoSEQ multiplex PCR; TCRdb lists only in-frame clones, some missing. The profile shows 55,000 to 65,000 clones, just over 75% of them singletons. Sequenced: blood. The receptors originated from a boy younger than 18 with moderate ulcerative colitis.

The CDR3 loop reads CASSLGQGGIYEQYF. The CDR3 DNA sequence: TGCGCCAGCAGCCTCGGACAGGGGGGAATCTACGAGCAGTACTTC. The chain couples TRBV4-1 to TRBJ2-7, with 10 nucleotides matching TRBD1. V lost 4 bases, J lost 3 bases, and 6 bases stayed unmatched. Per germline, CDR1 MGHRA and CDR2 YSYEKL. The CDR3 is 15 amino acids.

This chain's CDR3 is CASSPIVGQGPYEQYF. In DNA form, the CDR3 reads TGTGCCAGCAGCCCGATCGTTGGGCAGGGGCCCTACGAGCAGTACTTC. V is TRBV7-9 and J is TRBJ2-7, with D tentatively TRBD1 (6 bases). The V end lost 5 bases, the J end lost 2 bases, and 19 bases lay between the germline ends. The CDR3 runs 16 residues. Germline V gives CDR1 SEHNR, CDR2 FQNEAQ (reference sequence).

Remarks on this clone: The junction differs from germline at one of its ends, possibly a read error. The CDR3 region has the DNA TGCGCCAGCAGCTTGGAGGGGACGGGGGTGATATTCTTC. It specifies CASSLEGTGVIFF. The chain joins TRBV5-1 to TRBJ2-7; a weak D match, TRBD2 (6 bases). This CDR3 region has 13 residues. Germline CDR1 is SGHRS and CDR2 is YFSETQ.

In its sample, this clone was seen once. The V gene is TRBV30, the J gene TRBJ2-7, with 7 positions matching TRBD1. Germline loops: CDR1 GTSNPN, CDR2 SVGIG (reference sequence). The CDR3 spans 13 residues. V dropped 7 bases and J dropped 5; count of bases not matched to a gene: 11. CDR3 coding DNA: TGTGCCTATGGATACAGGGGATCGGACGAGCAGTACTTC. Residues: CAYGYRGSDEQYF.

The chain couples TRBV9 to TRBJ1-2; D unresolved. The CDR3 has 14 amino acids. The germline V gene encodes CDR1 SGDLS and CDR2 YYNGEE. Between the trimmed V and J ends, which lost 0 bases and 8 bases, there was a span of 14 bases. CDR3 loop: CASSVVESPTGYTF. The CDR3 nucleotides are TGTGCCAGCAGCGTAGTTGAGTCTCCTACGGGCTACACCTTC. Variable domain in full (rest from reference TRBV9 and TRBJ1-2): DSGVTQTPKHLITATGQRVTLRCSPRSGDLSVYWYQQSLDQGLQFLIQYYNGEERAKGNILERFSAQQFPDLHSELNLSSLELGDSALYFCASSVVESPTGYTFGSGTRLTVV.

The rearrangement uses TRBV14 and TRBJ1-2; D ambiguous. Germline V gives CDR1 SGHDN, CDR2 FVKESK. The CDR3 loop spans 14 amino acids. V dropped 1 base and J dropped 3 bases, with 9 bases sitting between them. The CDR3 sequence: CASSQVGQDYGYTF. In DNA, the CDR3 is TGTGCCAGCAGCCAAGTAGGGCAGGACTATGGCTACACCTTC.

A few counts support this clone. The CDR3, as DNA: TGCGCCAGCAGTCAAAGCGGGGGCTACAATGAGCAGTTCTTC. It specifies CASSQSGGYNEQFF. The rearrangement links TRBV5-1 to TRBJ2-1; 8 nucleotides align to TRBD2. V lost 5 bases, J lost 3 bases, and 4 bases stayed unmatched. CDR3 size: 14 residues. The germline gives CDR1 SGHRS, CDR2 YFSETQ.

The sample holds a few counts of this clone. The chain employs TRBV19 and TRBJ2-2, with D unresolved. This CDR3 is 13 amino acids long. Germline V gene data show CDR1 as LNHDA and CDR2 as SQIVND (reference sequence). Trimming shortened V by 5 bases and J by 1 base, and 5 bases separated the two germline ends. The CDR3 DNA reads TGTGCCAGTAGTGCACTGAACACCGGGGAGCTGTTTTTT. Amino acid sequence: CASSALNTGELFF. Drawing the rest from reference TRBV19 and TRBJ2-2, the complete variable domain is DGGITQSPKYLFRKEGQNVTLSCEQNLNHDAMYWYRQDPGQGLRLIYYSQIVNDFQKGDIAEGYSVSREKKESFPLTVTSAQKNPTAFYLCASSALNTGELFFGEGSRLTVL.

This clone was seen a single time. This chain connects TRBV11-2 to TRBJ1-1; D call uncertain. The CDR3 has 13 amino acids. V was shortened by 1 base and J by 4 bases, with 7 bases between the two germline ends. Germline V CDR1 and CDR2: SGHAT, FQNNGV. The DNA of the CDR3 is TGTGCCAGCAGCTTAGGCCTGGGCACTGAAGCTTTCTTT. Protein: CASSLGLGTEAFF. The whole variable domain, remainder taken from reference TRBV11-2 and TRBJ1-1, is EAGVAQSPRYKIIEKRQSVAFWCNPISGHATLYWYQQILGQGPKLLIQFQNNGVVDDSQLPKDRFSAERLKGVDSTLKIQPAKLEDSAVYLCASSLGLGTEAFFGQGTRLTVV.

This clone was observed once. The V gene is TRBV7-2, the J gene TRBJ2-3; D may be TRBD2 (5 bases). Trimming removed 5 bases at V and 9 bases at J, with 15 bases between. The CDR3 spans 13 residues. Per germline, CDR1 SGHTA and CDR2 FQGNSA. The CDR3: CASSPRTQNTQYF. DNA for the CDR3: TGTGCCAGCAGCCCTCGGACTCAGAACACGCAGTATTTT.

This clone appeared a single time. The chain combines TRBV5-6 with TRBJ2-7; TRBD1 matches 11 bases. CDR3 length: 16 amino acids. Germline V lookup: CDR1 SGHDT, CDR2 YYEEEE. After removal of 0 bases from V and 3 bases from J, the junction contained 5 bases not matched to a gene. As DNA, the CDR3 is TGTGCCAGCAGCTTGGGGCCGGGACAGGGGGGCTACGAGCAGTACTTC. Protein sequence: CASSLGPGQGGYEQYF.

With regard to this clone: Mismatch with germline at one junction end may stem from a read error. V gene TRBV20-1 combines with J gene TRBJ2-5; 8 nucleotides align to TRBD2. The CDR3 is 11 amino acids. Per germline, CDR1 DFQATT and CDR2 SNEGSKA (reference sequence). The CDR3 DNA is TGCAGTGCTAGTGGAGGAGGGACTAGGCACTTC. Translated: CSASGGGTRHF.

The chain carries TRBV9 and TRBJ2-2; 8 nucleotides align to TRBD2. Germline V gives CDR1 SGDLS, CDR2 YYNGEE. The CDR3 runs 15 residues. V shed 4 bases, J shed 4 bases, and the junction held 6 bases outside the gene matches. CDR3 loop: CASSPSGGGTGELFF. The CDR3 coding sequence is TGTGCCAGCAGCCCCTCGGGGGGGGGCACCGGGGAGCTGTTTTTT.

The rearrangement links TRBV30 to TRBJ2-5; TRBD2 agrees at 11 bases. Germline V gene lookup returns CDR1 GTSNPN and CDR2 SVGIG (reference sequence). The V gene end was trimmed by 5 bases and the J gene end by 5 bases; junction bases not matched to a gene: 10. This CDR3 comprises 15 residues. The CDR3, as DNA: TGTGCCTGGCGCTCGGGACTAGCGGTTAAGGAGACCCAGTACTTC. Protein product: CAWRSGLAVKETQYF.

This clone was seen only a few times. CDR3 sequence (DNA): TGTGCCTGGACGCCAGGAGGGTATGGCTACACCTTC. Translating it yields CAWTPGGYGYTF. The chain recombines TRBV30 with TRBJ1-2, with D unresolved. Germline lookup yields CDR1 GTSNPN and CDR2 SVGIG (reference sequence). V was pared by 4 bases and J by 5 bases, with 11 bases between. The length of the CDR3 is 12 residues.

The chain links TRBV4-1 to TRBJ2-5; a possible D gene is TRBD2 (6 bases). Trimming left V 5 bases short and J 5 bases short, with 15 bases between. From germline, CDR1 is MGHRA and CDR2 YSYEKL. This CDR3 is built from 14 residues. CDR3 sequence: CASSSPSGRETQYF. The CDR3 DNA reads as TGCGCCAGCAGCTCCCCGTCTGGGAGGGAGACCCAGTACTTC.